The present entry profiles one T cell receptor (beta chain) with its context. Its matching antigen is unknown. Clones were read by immunoSEQ multiplex PCR, and TCRdb kept only the in-frame ones, dropping some. The sample shows about 56,000 clones, roughly 82% of them seen only once. The record originates from a study of memory CD4+ T cells and cytomegalovirus serostatus. Study as a whole: This sample comes from healthy Belgian adults, under 10 CMV seropositive, some 22 seronegative.

V was shortened by 5 bases and J by 4 bases, with 14 bases between the two germline ends. Germline values: CDR1 LNHDA, CDR2 SQIVND (reference sequence). The length of the CDR3 is 14 residues. Whole-study results and caveats: The CMV-associated TCR signature appears largely within the CD4+ memory repertoire. CMV serostatus prediction reached median AUC approximately 0.95, or 0.91 with US-trained model.

Single viable CD3+CD4+CD8-CD45RO+ cells were sorted as the memory CD4+ T cells. The material sequenced was memory CD4+ T cells from blood. The clonotype originates from an adult in good health and CMV-seronegative. The rearrangement joins TRBV19 to TRBJ1-2; a weak D match, TRBD1 (6 bases). CDR3 sequence (DNA): TGTGCCAGTAGTCTCCAACAGGGATCCTATGGCTACACCTTC. Protein sequence: CASSLQQGSYGYTF.